A single TCR beta chain is shown here with its context. Antigen specificity is unknown. TCRdb keeps only in-frame clones here, not all; method: immunoSEQ multiplex PCR. Of some 62,000 clones in the sample, around four fifths were seen once. This entry comes from a study of siplizumab effects on memory and regulatory T cells. Findings and limits, study-wide: The mean Treg-derived percentage of mappable alloreactive CD4+ clones was approximately 68% with siplizumab compared with about 27% in controls.

Across a few donor pairs, the naive, memory, effector memory and TEMRA subsets were sequenced without stimulation. The specimen was memory CD4+ T cells sorted from blood. The origin of this receptor is a human donor in good health.

The CDR3 DNA sequence: TGTGCCAGCAGCCCCGGACTAGCGGTAGTCTCTGGGGCCAACGTCCTGACTTTC. Protein: CASSPGLAVVSGANVLTF. The genes are TRBV5-4 and TRBJ2-6; 10 bases agree with TRBD2. After removal of 4 bases from V and 0 bases from J, the junction contained 7 bases not matched to a gene. This CDR3 has 18 residues. Germline V gene data show CDR1 as SGHNT and CDR2 as YYREEE (reference sequence).